The 28 T cell receptor beta chains listed next were all sequenced from one sample in a study of Ad26.COV2.S vaccination and SARS-CoV-2 variants. TCRdb's table, derived via immunoSEQ multiplex PCR, lists solely in-frame clones and lacks some. The data show 300,000 to 500,000 clones, roughly nine tenths seen once. Treatment described: roughly 19 received Ad26.COV2.S at low or high dose, single or two shots; about 5 received placebo; per-sample allocation not given. It was on day 63 after the first vaccine or placebo injection that samples were taken. This sample comprised peripheral blood, obtained in a trial of Ad26.COV2.S vaccine versus placebo. Receptor source: a person aged 18 to 59 who received the Ad26.COV2.S COVID-19 vaccine or a placebo.

The chain has TRBV2 and TRBJ1-2, with 9 nucleotides matching TRBD1. J lost 3 bases, V lost 7 bases, and 9 bases had no gene match. There are 15 residues in the CDR3. Germline V gene sequence: CDR1 SNHLY, CDR2 FYNNEI. CDR3 sequence: CASNPTGGNHYGYTF. The CDR3 DNA reads as TGTGCCAGCAATCCCACAGGGGGCAATCACTATGGCTACACCTTC. Full variable domain (remainder filled in from reference TRBV2 and TRBJ1-2): EPEVTQTPSHQVTQMGQEVILRCVPISNHLYFYWYRQILGQKVEFLVSFYNNEISEKSEIFDDQFSVERPDGSNFTLKIRSTKLEDSAMYFCASNPTGGNHYGYTFGSGTRLTVV.

The chain couples TRBV19 to TRBJ1-2, with 11 bases fitting TRBD1. This CDR3 is built from 17 residues. The germline V gene encodes CDR1 LNHDA and CDR2 SQIVND (reference sequence). J gave up 8 bases and V 4 bases, and 15 bases lay outside the gene matches. DNA of the CDR3: TGTGCCAGTAGTAGTCAAACAAGAGGACAGGGGGCGAGCGGCTACACCTTC. Translation gives CASSSQTRGQGASGYTF.

This chain links TRBV27 with TRBJ1-1, with 9 bases aligning to TRBD1. The trim removed 6 bases at V and 4 bases at J, leaving 3 bases unmatched. Germline loops: CDR1 MNHEY, CDR2 SMNVEV (reference sequence). This CDR3 is 13 amino acids long. CDR3 sequence reads: CASRRTGATEAFF. In DNA form, the CDR3 reads TGTGCCAGCAGACGGACAGGGGCCACTGAAGCTTTCTTT.

The rearrangement links TRBV30 to TRBJ1-3; D gene ambiguous. CDR3 length: 12 residues. V was clipped by 2 bases and J by 2 bases, with 4 bases between them. CDR1 and CDR2 from the germline V gene are GTSNPN and SVGIG (reference sequence). For the CDR3, the DNA is TGTGCCTGGAGTCCAACTGGAAACACCATATATTTT. Translation: CAWSPTGNTIYF.

This clone was detected only a few times. The J gene is TRBJ2-5, the V gene TRBV25-1; D remains ambiguous. Trimming removed 4 bases from V and 4 bases from J, with 13 bases in between. There are 14 residues in the CDR3. Per germline, CDR1 MGHDK and CDR2 SYGVNS. The CDR3 loop reads CASSVGGVPETQYF. For the CDR3, the DNA is TGTGCCAGCAGTGTCGGTGGGGTCCCAGAGACCCAGTACTTC.

This chain connects TRBV19 to TRBJ2-2, with D possibly TRBD2 on 5 matching bases. CDR3 length equals 14 residues. Germline-derived CDR1 and CDR2 are LNHDA and SQIVND (reference sequence). V was trimmed by 3 bases and J by 5 bases, leaving 10 bases between them. In DNA, the CDR3 is TGTGCCAGTAGTATCCCCACTAGAACCGGGGAGCTGTTTTTT. Its protein is CASSIPTRTGELFF.

A remark on this clone: Within the sample, other DNA sequences also encode this same CDR3. The rearrangement links TRBV6-2 or TRBV6-3 to TRBJ1-5; D gene uncertain. V lost 2 bases and J lost 2, with 1 base in between. The germline gives CDR1 MNHEY, CDR2 SVGEGT. This CDR3 has 12 amino acids. Here the CDR3 reads CASSYGNQPQHF. As DNA, the CDR3 is TGTGCCAGCAGTTACGGCAATCAGCCCCAGCATTTT.

This clone was detected once. The genes are TRBV19 and TRBJ1-5; the D is unclear. The CDR3 covers 12 residues. V gave up 9 bases and J gave up 6 bases, with 12 bases separating them. The V gene's germline CDR1 is LNHDA and CDR2 SQIVND (reference sequence). Here the CDR3 DNA reads TGTGCCAGCCGCACCCTCGGTCAGCCCCAGCATTTT. Translated, it gives CASRTLGQPQHF.

The chain is built from TRBV11-2 and TRBJ2-5; D is perhaps TRBD2 (6 bases). Per germline, CDR1 SGHAT and CDR2 FQNNGV. The CDR3 is 13 amino acids. The germline V and J ends were trimmed by 5 bases and 0 bases, with 7 bases remaining between them. The CDR3 bases are TGTGCCAGCAGCCGGGGGTACCAAGAGACCCAGTACTTC. Its translation is CASSRGYQETQYF.

This chain joins TRBV27 and TRBJ1-1, with 7 bases lining up with TRBD1. The trim removed 6 bases at V and 11 bases at J, leaving 12 bases unmatched. CDR3 length equals 13 residues. Germline CDR1 is MNHEY and CDR2 is SMNVEV (reference sequence). CDR3 coding DNA: TGTGCCAGCAGGCAAGGGGGCAGGTCTATCGCTTTCTTT. Its translation is CASRQGGRSIAFF.

The gene calls are TRBV19 and TRBJ2-7, with TRBD1 matching over 10 bases. CDR3 length equals 15 residues. The trim removed 4 bases at V and 3 bases at J, leaving 6 bases unmatched. The germline CDR1 and CDR2 sequences are LNHDA and SQIVND (reference sequence). CDR3 in amino acids: CASSKPGQGIYEQYF. DNA of the CDR3: TGTGCCAGTAGTAAACCGGGACAGGGGATCTACGAGCAGTACTTC.

The chain links TRBV3-1 (or the pseudogene TRBV3-2) to TRBJ2-6; D uncertain. CDR3 length equals 16 residues. Trimming took 2 bases from V and 0 from J, leaving 8 bases between them. CDR1 is LGHDT, CDR2 YNNKEL, per germline (reference sequence). CDR3 protein: CASSQQARSGANVLTF. The CDR3 region has the DNA TGTGCCAGCAGCCAACAGGCCCGCTCTGGGGCCAACGTCCTGACTTTC.

This chain joins TRBV7-8 and TRBJ2-7; D uncertain. Deletions cut 6 bases from V and 3 bases from J, with 12 bases between. CDR1 and CDR2 (germline): SGHVS, FQNEAQ. This CDR3 region has 13 residues. The CDR3 region has the DNA TGTGCCAGCAGTGGATGGGCCGTCTACGAGCAGTACTTC. Protein: CASSGWAVYEQYF.

This sequence joins TRBV4-1 and TRBJ1-6; D is unclear. The CDR3 has 15 amino acids. CDR1 MGHRA and CDR2 YSYEKL come from the germline V gene. Trimming took off 7 bases at V and 8 bases at J, with 18 bases between the two ends. The CDR3: CASTNPGKLDSPLHF. The CDR3 DNA reads TGCGCCAGCACGAACCCCGGGAAACTAGATTCACCCCTCCACTTT.

The V call is TRBV6-5, the J call TRBJ1-6, with 7 bases matching TRBD1. V shed 4 bases and J 7 bases; nucleotides not matched to a gene: 4. Germline CDR1 is MNHEY and CDR2 is SVGAGI. The CDR3 is 14 amino acids. The CDR3: CASSSGGRNSPLHF. DNA of the CDR3: TGTGCCAGCAGTTCAGGGGGTCGGAATTCACCCCTCCACTTT.

The CDR3 DNA reads as TGTGCCAGCAGCCCGGACTCGGAGTTATCCGGGGAGCTGTTTTTT. Encoded protein: CASSPDSELSGELFF. V gene TRBV5-4 combines with J gene TRBJ2-2, with D maybe TRBD2 (5 bases). CDR1 is SGHNT and CDR2 is YYREEE in the germline V gene (reference sequence). This CDR3 is 15 amino acids long. V lost 4 bases to trimming and J lost 6 bases, with 16 bases between them. The full variable domain, with the rest looked up from reference TRBV5-4 and TRBJ2-2, is ETGVTQSPTHLIKTRGQQVTLRCSSQSGHNTVSWYQQALGQGPQFIFQYYREEENGRGNFPPRFSGLQFPNYSSELNVNALELDDSALYLCASSPDSELSGELFFGEGSRLTVL.

This clone has more than one count but fewer than ten. The V call is TRBV12-3 or TRBV12-4, the J call TRBJ2-3, with unresolved D. The CDR3 is 11 residues long. V was trimmed by 2 bases and J by 5 bases, leaving 2 bases between them. The CDR3 is CASSLRDTQYF. CDR3 sequence (DNA): TGTGCCAGCAGTTTAAGAGATACGCAGTATTTT.

The chain is built from TRBV5-6 and TRBJ2-7; no clear D gene. V lost 4 bases and J 6 bases, leaving 8 bases between the germline ends. The CDR3 runs to 11 residues. Germline CDR1 SGHDT, CDR2 YYEEEE. The CDR3 DNA sequence: TGTGCCAGCAGCACCACGATCGAGCAGTACTTC. Residues: CASSTTIEQYF.

This rearrangement joins TRBV21-1 to TRBJ2-3. TRBV21-1 is termed a pseudogene. The CDR3 runs 16 residues. CDR3 loop: CASSKVLGAGSDTQYF. DNA of the CDR3: TGTGCCAGCAGCAAAGTGCTTGGAGCAGGATCAGATACGCAGTATTTT.

V and J are TRBV5-1 and TRBJ2-3; TRBD1 aligns across 9 bases. CDR3 length: 15 amino acids. V lost 2 bases, J lost 4 bases, and 5 bases stayed unmatched. CDR1 and CDR2 (germline): SGHRS, YFSETQ. CDR3 nucleotides: TGCGCCAGCAGCTTAGGACAGGGGTGGGCAGATACGCAGTATTTT. The encoded protein is CASSLGQGWADTQYF.

This chain uses TRBV6-5 with TRBJ1-1; D ambiguous. The V end lost 6 bases, the J end lost 0 bases, and 11 bases lay between the germline ends. The V gene's germline CDR1 is MNHEY and CDR2 SVGAGI. The CDR3 consists of 14 residues. The CDR3 loop reads CASSNGLLNTEAFF. The CDR3 DNA follows: TGTGCCAGCAGCAATGGGCTCCTGAACACTGAAGCTTTCTTT.

The chain has TRBV3-1 (or the pseudogene TRBV3-2) and TRBJ2-5; 10 nucleotides line up with TRBD2. Germline V lookup: CDR1 LGHDT, CDR2 YNNKEL (reference sequence). Trimming removed 1 base from V and 3 bases from J; junction bases left unmatched: 8. The CDR3 has 17 residues. CDR3 loop: CASSQGTVLAGKETQYF. CDR3 bases: TGTGCCAGCAGCCAAGGAACAGTACTAGCGGGGAAAGAGACCCAGTACTTC.

The V and J genes are TRBV5-1 and TRBJ1-2, with 8 nucleotides matching TRBD1. Germline V gives CDR1 SGHRS, CDR2 YFSETQ. The ends lost 1 base at V and 8 bases at J; junction bases unmatched: 7. This CDR3 region has 14 residues. CDR3 sequence reads: CASSLSQGASGYTF. CDR3 DNA: TGCGCCAGCAGCTTGAGTCAGGGGGCGAGCGGCTACACCTTC.

This chain joins TRBV3-1 (or the pseudogene TRBV3-2) and TRBJ1-2; D call uncertain. Trimming stripped 1 base from V and 2 bases from J, with 8 bases between. CDR1 is LGHDT and CDR2 is YNNKEL in the germline V gene (reference sequence). This CDR3 has 14 amino acids. This chain's CDR3 is CASSQAIGNYGYTF. The CDR3 coding sequence is TGTGCCAGCAGCCAAGCAATAGGAAACTATGGCTACACCTTC.

The V and J genes are TRBV7-9 and TRBJ2-4; possible D gene TRBD1, 6 bases. Trimming shortened V by 5 bases and J by 6 bases, and 17 bases separated the two germline ends. This CDR3 region has 15 residues. Per the germline V gene, CDR1 is SEHNR and CDR2 is FQNEAQ (reference sequence). The CDR3 sequence: CASSQGPDHGNIQYF. The CDR3 DNA follows: TGTGCCAGCAGCCAGGGGCCAGACCACGGAAACATTCAGTACTTC.

In this sample, this clone turned up once. The V and J genes are TRBV28 and TRBJ2-2; maybe TRBD1 (6 bases). CDR3 size: 15 residues. Germline values: CDR1 MDHEN, CDR2 SYDVKM. V lost 4 bases, J lost 0 bases, and 9 bases lay in between. CDR3 sequence (DNA): TGTGCCAGCAGTTGGGCAGGGGCGAACACCGGGGAGCTGTTTTTT. Translating gives CASSWAGANTGELFF. The whole variable domain, filled in from reference TRBV28 and TRBJ2-2, reads DVKVTQSSRYLVKRTGEKVFLECVQDMDHENMFWYRQDPGLGLRLIYFSYDVKMKEKGDIPEGYSVSREKKERFSLILESASTNQTSMYLCASSWAGANTGELFFGEGSRLTVL.

This chain joins TRBV11-2 and TRBJ2-7, with D perhaps given as TRBD1 or TRBD2 (6 bases each). The CDR3 length is 15 residues. V was clipped by 2 bases and J by 3 bases, with 14 bases between them. Germline V gene data show CDR1 as SGHAT and CDR2 as FQNNGV. CDR3 DNA: TGTGCCAGCAGCTTACAGGGGCGCGGGGTCTACGAGCAGTACTTC. It codes for CASSLQGRGVYEQYF.

The chain carries TRBV25-1 and TRBJ2-3, with a tentative D call TRBD2 (7 bases). Trimming removed 1 base from V and 5 bases from J, with 13 bases in between. Germline V lookup: CDR1 MGHDK, CDR2 SYGVNS. This CDR3 contains 15 residues. The CDR3 sequence: CASSEFGGPIDTQYF. The DNA of the CDR3 is TGTGCCAGCAGTGAATTCGGGGGGCCAATAGATACGCAGTATTTT.